These T cell receptor beta chains were read from a single sample in a study of cytomegalovirus exposure and HLA in healthy donors. Measured with immunoSEQ multiplex PCR; TCRdb has only the in-frame clones, and not every one. Among fewer than 350,000 clones, roughly 90% were seen once, and the ten largest hold about 0.86%. The sequenced material came from PBMCs. The receptors come from a woman younger than 35 in good health and CMV-seronegative. The CDR3 runs from the conserved cysteine through the conserved F or W.

v_call: TRBV5-4
j_call: TRBJ2-3
cdr3_length: 17
cdr3_aa: CASSSWRELATLDTQYF

v_call: TRBV5-1
j_call: TRBJ2-7
cdr3_length: 14
cdr3_aa: CASRGSRATYEQYF

v_call: TRBV23-1
j_call: TRBJ2-3
cdr3_length: 15
cdr3_aa: CASDKKGGAGGTQYF

v_call: TRBV6-4
j_call: TRBJ1-2
cdr3_length: 12
cdr3_aa: CASRQGFGGYTF

v_call: TRBV7-6
j_call: TRBJ2-1
cdr3_length: 11
cdr3_aa: CASSLGGLQFF

v_call: TRBV28
j_call: TRBJ2-2
cdr3_length: 16
cdr3_aa: CASRTQGGMSPGELFF

v_call: TRBV12-2
j_call: TRBJ2-7
cdr3_length: 15
cdr3_aa: CASRSARQGPYEQYF

v_call: TRBV2
j_call: TRBJ1-2
cdr3_length: 14
cdr3_aa: CASSRDREVHGYTF

v_call: TRBV18
j_call: TRBJ2-3
cdr3_length: 16
cdr3_aa: CASSPVGAGGTDTQYF

v_call: TRBV2
j_call: TRBJ2-1
cdr3_length: 15
cdr3_aa: CATPFAGGVYNEQFF

v_call: TRBV5-1
j_call: TRBJ1-3
cdr3_length: 16
cdr3_aa: CASSLTTGQWGNTIYF

v_call: TRBV19
j_call: TRBJ1-4
cdr3_length: 13
cdr3_aa: CASSIARGEKLFF

v_call: TRBV7-9
j_call: TRBJ2-7
cdr3_length: 18
cdr3_aa: CASSLDLKRTGGTYEQYF

v_call: TRBV29-1
j_call: TRBJ2-7
cdr3_length: 15
cdr3_aa: CSVGGLGERSYEQYF

v_call: TRBV27
j_call: TRBJ2-1
cdr3_length: 14
cdr3_aa: CASSPLAPYNEQFF

v_call: TRBV7-9
j_call: TRBJ1-3
cdr3_length: 13
cdr3_aa: CAGEGAQSRGIYF

v_call: TRBV7-2
j_call: TRBJ1-2
cdr3_length: 14
cdr3_aa: CASSLALGEDGYTF

v_call: TRBV4-3
j_call: TRBJ2-7
cdr3_length: 16
cdr3_aa: CASSQDTGQDRYEQYF

v_call: TRBV5-6
j_call: TRBJ2-2
cdr3_length: 16
cdr3_aa: CASRRAGTGATGELFF

v_call: TRBV10-3
j_call: TRBJ1-4
cdr3_length: 16
cdr3_aa: CAISEHTAGGWEKLFF

v_call: TRBV19
j_call: TRBJ2-1
cdr3_length: 16
cdr3_aa: CASSLLAGGPSHEQFF

v_call: TRBV9
j_call: TRBJ2-5
cdr3_length: 13
cdr3_aa: CASSEAYGETQYF

v_call: TRBV7-2
j_call: TRBJ2-1
cdr3_length: 18
cdr3_aa: CASSLEVVGAGFMTEQFF